Following are 5 T cell receptor beta chains from one sample sequenced in a study of T cell repertoires in cytomegalovirus infection. TCRdb ran MiXCR on the reads and lists one entry per CDR3 protein. The sample consists of hundreds of thousands of distinct CDR3 sequences, roughly 16% of them appearing once. The material sequenced was PBMCs. The receptors were sampled from a human donor in good health (CMV status not recorded). Some clones in this sample may be carry-over from other donors' samples.

In its sample, this clonotype was seen many times. J is TRBJ1-3 and V is TRBV29-1; D unclear. V lost 7 bases, J lost 4 bases, and 11 bases lay in between. The germline V gene has CDR1 SQVTM and CDR2 ANQGSEA. The CDR3 has 12 amino acids. The CDR3 loop is CSARSEGNTIYF. In nucleotides, the CDR3 is TGCAGCGCAAGATCGGAAGGAAACACCATATATTTT.

This clonotype was seen at least ten times. This chain links TRBV6-6 with TRBJ1-5; D unresolved. V shed 4 bases and J shed 0 bases, with 7 bases lying between them. The germline gives CDR1 MNHNY, CDR2 SVGAGI (reference sequence). The length of the CDR3 is 14 residues. CDR3 region: CASSSEYSNQPQHF. The CDR3 nucleotides read TGTGCCAGCAGTTCCGAGTATAGCAATCAGCCCCAGCATTTT.

This clonotype was seen more than once but under ten times. The chain joins TRBV5-1 to TRBJ1-6; a weak D match, TRBD1 (5 bases). The CDR3 spans 13 residues. V gave up 5 bases and J gave up 7 bases, with 10 bases separating them. Per the germline V gene, CDR1 is SGHRS and CDR2 is YFSETQ. DNA of the CDR3: TGCGCCAGCAGGGGGACCGAGAATTCACCCCTCCACTTT. Protein product: CASRGTENSPLHF.

This clonotype was observed a handful of times. The V gene is TRBV4-2, the J gene TRBJ2-3, with a weak D call TRBD2 (7 bases). This CDR3 is 15 amino acids long. V gave up 1 base and J gave up 2 bases, with 10 bases separating them. Germline lookup yields CDR1 LGHNA and CDR2 YNFKEQ. The CDR3 sequence: CASSQAGGLTDTQYF. The CDR3 DNA is TGTGCCAGCAGCCAAGCGGGGGGCCTCACAGATACGCAGTATTTT.

This clonotype was observed at least ten times. The chain employs TRBV7-2 and TRBJ2-3; 10 bases line up with TRBD2. Germline CDR1 reads SGHTA; CDR2 reads FQGNSA. The CDR3 contains 16 residues. The junction had 4 bases not matched to a gene; V was cut back by 3 bases and J by 1 base. CDR3 residues: CASSFLSGGRTDTQYF. Here the CDR3 DNA reads TGTGCCAGCAGCTTTCTTAGCGGGGGGCGCACAGATACGCAGTATTTT.